The 21 T cell receptor beta chains below were found in one sample sequenced in a study of cytomegalovirus exposure and HLA in healthy donors. Primers: 60 Vbeta forward and 13 Jbeta reverse. Only in-frame clones appear in the TCRdb table, and some are missing; sequencing was by immunoSEQ multiplex PCR. The sample holds approximately 140,000 clones, about 76% seen once. Sequences were obtained from PBMCs. Every receptor here comes from a human donor in good health.

V usage is TRBV10-3 and J usage is TRBJ2-3, with D possibly being TRBD1 (5 bases). The CDR3 loop spans 14 amino acids. The germline gives CDR1 ENHRY, CDR2 SYGVKD. V was trimmed by 7 bases and J by 5 bases, leaving 16 bases between them. CDR3 region: CAITPGWDKDTQYF. The CDR3 coding sequence is TGTGCCATCACCCCAGGGTGGGATAAAGATACGCAGTATTTT.

The chain couples TRBV7-9 to TRBJ1-2; TRBD1 aligns across 7 bases. Germline V gives CDR1 SEHNR, CDR2 FQNEAQ (reference sequence). The junction had 9 bases not matched to a gene; V was cut back by 4 bases and J by 4 bases. The length of the CDR3 is 15 residues. CDR3 sequence: CASSSDRSVGYGYTF. The DNA for the CDR3 is TGTGCCAGCAGCTCGGACAGGAGTGTCGGCTATGGCTACACCTTC.

The genes are TRBV18 and TRBJ2-1; D possibly corresponds to TRBD2 (6 bases). Trimming stripped 3 bases from V and 0 bases from J, with 12 bases between. This CDR3 region has 16 residues. Germline V CDR1 and CDR2: KGHSH, LQKENI. The chain's CDR3 is CASSPSGTPSYNEQFF. Written as DNA, the CDR3 is TGTGCCAGCTCACCTTCCGGGACTCCCTCCTACAATGAGCAGTTCTTC.

The chain has TRBV25-1 and TRBJ1-2; the D is unclear. Trimming left V 3 bases short and J 0 bases short, with 8 bases between. Germline assignment: CDR1 MGHDK and CDR2 SYGVNS. This CDR3 region has 14 residues. DNA of the CDR3: TGTGCCAGCAGTGATCTAAGAACTAACTATGGCTACACCTTC. As protein: CASSDLRTNYGYTF.

The chain uses TRBV7-9 and TRBJ1-1, with 9 bases fitting TRBD1. This CDR3 contains 15 residues. J was trimmed by 5 bases and V by 5 bases; bases with no gene match: 9. The germline CDR1 and CDR2 sequences are SEHNR and FQNEAQ (reference sequence). CDR3 DNA: TGTGCCAGCAGCAATCCCGGGACAGGGAAAACTGAAGCTTTCTTT. Translation: CASSNPGTGKTEAFF.

The chain couples TRBV18 to TRBJ2-1; D gene uncertain. Germline V gene data show CDR1 as KGHSH and CDR2 as LQKENI. Trimming left V 3 bases short and J 4 bases short, with 4 bases between. The CDR3 extends over 12 amino acids. The CDR3 sequence: CASSPGYNEQFF. The CDR3 DNA sequence: TGTGCCAGCTCACCCGGTTACAATGAGCAGTTCTTC.

The rearrangement uses TRBV14 and TRBJ2-5; perhaps TRBD2 as D (6 bases). Germline V gives CDR1 SGHDN, CDR2 FVKESK. The ends were cut back, 3 bases at V and 3 bases at J, with 8 bases in the middle. The CDR3 spans 13 residues. Here the CDR3 DNA reads TGTGCCAGCAGCCAGAAGCGGGAAGAGACCCAGTACTTC. As protein: CASSQKREETQYF.

In the case of this clone: This specimen includes other DNA sequences encoding the same CDR3. The chain links TRBV28 to TRBJ2-3; tentative D call: TRBD2 (6 bases). Germline V gene lookup returns CDR1 MDHEN and CDR2 SYDVKM. Between the trimmed V and J ends, which lost 3 bases and 0 bases, there was a span of 10 bases. The CDR3 has 15 amino acids. CDR3 coding DNA: TGTGCCAGCAGTTTTGTCGGGACTAGCACAGATACGCAGTATTTT. Translation gives CASSFVGTSTDTQYF.

This chain joins TRBV10-1 and TRBJ2-7; 7 bases line up with TRBD1. Germline CDR1 reads WNHNN; CDR2 reads SYGVQD (reference sequence). The CDR3 length is 16 residues. The V gene end was trimmed by 6 bases and the J gene end by 2 bases; junction bases not matched to a gene: 13. The chain's CDR3 is CASRKSIRDRPYEQYF. The CDR3 DNA sequence: TGCGCCAGCAGGAAGTCTATCCGGGACAGACCCTACGAGCAGTACTTC.

The V call is TRBV6-1, the J call TRBJ2-7, with 9 bases that match TRBD1. The CDR3 loop spans 14 amino acids. V gave up 3 bases and J gave up 4 bases; unmatched junction bases: 4. CDR1 is MNHNS and CDR2 is SASEGT in the germline V gene. CDR3 DNA sequence: TGTGCCAGCAGTGACGTAGGACAGGGGTACGAGCAGTACTTC. Amino acids: CASSDVGQGYEQYF.

The J gene is TRBJ1-5, the V gene TRBV2, with 10 nucleotides matching TRBD1. This CDR3 region has 15 residues. CDR1 is SNHLY, CDR2 FYNNEI, per germline. Losses at the gene ends were 6 bases for V and 11 bases for J; bases not matched to a gene: 13. Here the CDR3 reads CASSEDRGSFSAQHF. The CDR3 nucleotides read TGTGCCAGCAGCGAGGACAGGGGGAGCTTTTCGGCCCAGCATTTT.

The chain employs TRBV7-9 and TRBJ2-2; D is perhaps TRBD2 (6 bases). CDR3 length equals 14 residues. The ends were cut back, 10 bases at V and 1 base at J, with 13 bases in the middle. The germline CDR1 and CDR2 sequences are SEHNR and FQNEAQ (reference sequence). The CDR3 region is CATRGAGNTGELFF. The CDR3 nucleotides read TGTGCCACCCGCGGGGCGGGGAACACCGGGGAGCTGTTTTTT.

This chain connects TRBV7-8 to TRBJ2-4; 7 bases align to TRBD2. V lost 4 bases, J lost 2 bases, and 2 bases stayed unmatched. Germline V gene data show CDR1 as SGHVS and CDR2 as FQNEAQ. This CDR3 region has 14 residues. Here the CDR3 reads CASSSGTTKNIQYF. CDR3 in DNA: TGTGCCAGCAGCTCCGGGACTACCAAAAACATTCAGTACTTC.

This clone has a handful of counts. The chain links TRBV4-3 to TRBJ2-3; TRBD1 matches 8 bases. V gave up 1 base and J gave up 3 bases; unmatched junction bases: 6. Germline loops: CDR1 LGHNA, CDR2 YSLEER. The CDR3 length is 16 residues. CDR3 protein: CASSQGGQVWTDTQYF. The CDR3 nucleotides read TGCGCCAGCAGCCAAGGGGGACAGGTTTGGACAGATACGCAGTATTTT.

This clone was seen once. The genes are TRBV18 and TRBJ1-2, with D unresolved. Trimming cost V 3 bases and J 4 bases, with 27 bases left between them. Germline V gene data show CDR1 as KGHSH and CDR2 as LQKENI. This CDR3 has 19 residues. The CDR3 DNA is TGTGCCAGCTCACCGGACTCACCGGGTCCCTCATCCTTTGCCTATGGCTACACCTTC. Amino acid sequence: CASSPDSPGPSSFAYGYTF. Full variable domain (outside the CDR3, taken from reference TRBV18 and TRBJ1-2): NAGVMQNPRHLVRRRGQEARLRCSPMKGHSHVYWYRQLPEEGLKFMVYLQKENIIDESGMPKERFSAEFPKEGPSILRIQQVVRGDSAAYFCASSPDSPGPSSFAYGYTFGSGTRLTVV.

The J gene is TRBJ2-1, the V gene TRBV19, with TRBD2 matching 16 bases. The J segment lost 5 bases and the V segment lost 3 bases, leaving 4 bases of the junction unmatched. Germline V lookup: CDR1 LNHDA, CDR2 SQIVND (reference sequence). The CDR3 has 17 amino acids. The CDR3 sequence: CASSIGTSGGANNEQFF. The CDR3 DNA sequence: TGTGCCAGTAGTATCGGGACTAGCGGGGGGGCAAACAATGAGCAGTTCTTC. Drawing the rest from reference TRBV19 and TRBJ2-1, the complete variable domain is DGGITQSPKYLFRKEGQNVTLSCEQNLNHDAMYWYRQDPGQGLRLIYYSQIVNDFQKGDIAEGYSVSREKKESFPLTVTSAQKNPTAFYLCASSIGTSGGANNEQFFGPGTRLTVL.

This clone was recorded a few times. The chain links TRBV4-1 to TRBJ2-5; 10 bases match TRBD2. Germline CDR1 reads MGHRA; CDR2 reads YSYEKL. V dropped 5 bases and J dropped 3; count of bases not matched to a gene: 6. The CDR3 has 15 residues. CDR3 sequence (DNA): TGCGCCAGCAGCGTGGGGACTAGCGCCGAAGAGACCCAGTACTTC. Protein sequence: CASSVGTSAEETQYF.

The chain links TRBV5-4 to TRBJ2-5; TRBD2 matches 7 bases. CDR1 and CDR2 from the germline V gene are SGHNT and YYREEE (reference sequence). V was pared by 0 bases and J by 4 bases, with 12 bases of the junction left unmatched. This CDR3 is 17 amino acids long. The CDR3: CASSLGRLARDIETQYF. The CDR3 coding sequence is TGTGCCAGCAGCTTGGGGCGACTAGCCCGGGATATAGAGACCCAGTACTTC.

For this clone: This same CDR3 is encoded by further DNA sequences in the sample. V gene TRBV30 combines with J gene TRBJ1-5; weak D call: TRBD1 (5 bases). CDR1 and CDR2 (germline): GTSNPN, SVGIG (reference sequence). Trimming took 1 base from V and 4 from J, leaving 8 bases between them. The CDR3 loop spans 13 amino acids. The CDR3 spells CAWSGQGNQPQHF. The CDR3 DNA sequence: TGTGCCTGGAGTGGGCAGGGAAATCAGCCCCAGCATTTT.

The genes are TRBV28 and TRBJ1-1; D is undetermined. V lost 1 base and J 1 base, leaving 10 bases between the germline ends. The CDR3 runs to 15 residues. In germline, CDR1 is MDHEN, CDR2 SYDVKM. The chain's CDR3 is CASSLSGGKNTEAFF. The CDR3 coding sequence is TGTGCCAGCAGTTTATCTGGCGGCAAGAACACTGAAGCTTTCTTT.

This clone was recorded only once. The V gene is TRBV13, the J gene TRBJ1-2; 11 nucleotides agree with TRBD1. Germline CDR1 reads PRHDT; CDR2 reads FYEKMQ (reference sequence). The CDR3 contains 14 residues. Trimming removed 7 bases from V and 6 bases from J; junction bases left unmatched: 7. This CDR3 is CASTMDRGHDGYTF. CDR3 bases: TGTGCCAGCACTATGGACAGGGGGCATGATGGCTACACCTTC.